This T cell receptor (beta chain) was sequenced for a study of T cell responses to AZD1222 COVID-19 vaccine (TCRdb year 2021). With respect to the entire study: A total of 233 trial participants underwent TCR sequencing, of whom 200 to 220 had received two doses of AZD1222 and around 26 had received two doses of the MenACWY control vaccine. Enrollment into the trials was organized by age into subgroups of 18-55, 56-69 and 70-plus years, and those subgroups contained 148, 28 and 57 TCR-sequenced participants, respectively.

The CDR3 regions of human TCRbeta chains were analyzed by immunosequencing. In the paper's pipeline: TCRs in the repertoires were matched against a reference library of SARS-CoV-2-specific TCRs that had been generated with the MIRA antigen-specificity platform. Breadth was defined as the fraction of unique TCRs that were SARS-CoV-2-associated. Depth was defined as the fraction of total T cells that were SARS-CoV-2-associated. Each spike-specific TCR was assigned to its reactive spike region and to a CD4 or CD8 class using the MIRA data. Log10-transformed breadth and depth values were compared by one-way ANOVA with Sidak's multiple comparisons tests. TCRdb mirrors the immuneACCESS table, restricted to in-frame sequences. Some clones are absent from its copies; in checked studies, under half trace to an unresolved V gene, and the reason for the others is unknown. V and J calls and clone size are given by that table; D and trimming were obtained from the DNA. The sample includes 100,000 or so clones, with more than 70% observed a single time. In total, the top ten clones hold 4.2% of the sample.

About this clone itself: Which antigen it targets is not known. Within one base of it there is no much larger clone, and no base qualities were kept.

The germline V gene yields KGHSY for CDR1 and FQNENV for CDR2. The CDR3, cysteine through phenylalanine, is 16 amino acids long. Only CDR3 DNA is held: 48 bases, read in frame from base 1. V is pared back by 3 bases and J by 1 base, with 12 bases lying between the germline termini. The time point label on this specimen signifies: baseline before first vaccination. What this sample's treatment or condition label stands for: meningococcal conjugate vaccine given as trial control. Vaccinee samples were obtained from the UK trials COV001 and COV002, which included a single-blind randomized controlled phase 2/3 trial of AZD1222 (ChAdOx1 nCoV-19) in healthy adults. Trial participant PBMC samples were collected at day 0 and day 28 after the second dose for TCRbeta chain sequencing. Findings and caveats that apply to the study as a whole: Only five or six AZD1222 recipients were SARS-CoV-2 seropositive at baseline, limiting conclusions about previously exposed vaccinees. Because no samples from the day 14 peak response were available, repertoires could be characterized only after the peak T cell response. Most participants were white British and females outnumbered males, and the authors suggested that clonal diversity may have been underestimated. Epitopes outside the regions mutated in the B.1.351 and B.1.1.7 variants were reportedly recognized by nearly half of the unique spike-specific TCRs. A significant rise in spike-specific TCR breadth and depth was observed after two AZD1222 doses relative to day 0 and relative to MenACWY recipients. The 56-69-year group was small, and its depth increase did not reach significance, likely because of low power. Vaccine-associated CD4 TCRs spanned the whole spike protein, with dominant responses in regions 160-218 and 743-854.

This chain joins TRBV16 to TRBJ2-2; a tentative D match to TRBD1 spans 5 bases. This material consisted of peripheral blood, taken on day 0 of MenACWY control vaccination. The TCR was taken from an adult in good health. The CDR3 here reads CASSHPGRGNTGELFF. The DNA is TGTGCCAGCAGCCACCCCGGAAGGGGGAACACCGGGGAGCTGTTTTTT.